Below are 27 T cell receptor beta chains sequenced from a single sample in a study of OX40 agonist ivuxolimab in advanced cancers. Generated by immunoSEQ multiplex PCR, the TCRdb table keeps only in-frame clones and is missing some. The sample lists some 60,000 clones, roughly nine tenths occurring once. This specimen consisted of CD4+ or CD8+ T cells sorted from blood, obtained in a trial of the OX40 agonist ivuxolimab. Source of these receptors: an adult with an advanced solid tumor such as melanoma, head and neck, liver or kidney cancer.

This clone was found once. The chain uses TRBV4-1 and TRBJ2-1; no clear D. The length of the CDR3 is 15 residues. Between the trimmed V and J ends, which lost 10 bases and 3 bases, there was a span of 19 bases. Germline-derived CDR1 and CDR2 are MGHRA and YSYEKL. The CDR3 DNA is TGCGCCACAGGCTTGGGCTCCCTCTACTACAATGAGCAGTTCTTC. It translates to CATGLGSLYYNEQFF.

The CDR3 DNA follows: TGTGCCACCAGCAGGACAGTAGACACAGATACGCAGTATTTT. Translation gives CATSRTVDTDTQYF. V is TRBV15 and J is TRBJ2-3; maybe TRBD1 (5 bases). The germline gives CDR1 LNHNV, CDR2 YYDKDF (reference sequence). Trimming stripped 3 bases from V and 2 bases from J, with 9 bases between. The CDR3 contains 14 residues.

The chain links TRBV27 to TRBJ1-2, with D unclear. From germline, CDR1 is MNHEY and CDR2 SMNVEV (reference sequence). This CDR3 spans 13 amino acids. V lost 6 bases and J lost 5, with 13 bases in between. CDR3 residues: CASSTTGWYGYTF. For the CDR3, the DNA is TGTGCCAGCAGCACCACCGGATGGTATGGCTACACCTTC.

The chain uses TRBV6-5 and TRBJ1-1, with TRBD1 identical over 9 bases. Unmatched junction bases numbered 3, after V lost 6 bases and J lost 1 base. Germline lookup yields CDR1 MNHEY and CDR2 SVGAGI. The CDR3 runs 14 residues. In DNA, the CDR3 is TGTGCCAGCAGAAGGGACAGGGAGAACACTGAAGCTTTCTTT. It is translated as CASRRDRENTEAFF.

The V and J genes are TRBV6-6 and TRBJ2-7; D remains ambiguous. V lost 2 bases and J lost 1, with 9 bases in between. CDR1 and CDR2 from the germline V gene are MNHNY and SVGAGI (reference sequence). The length of the CDR3 is 14 residues. The CDR3 region is CASSYGGRSYEQYF. CDR3 DNA sequence: TGTGCCAGCAGTTACGGTGGCAGGTCCTACGAGCAGTACTTC.

This clone is termed large. At one of its ends the junction is not consistent with the germline gene, which may arise from a read error. This sequence joins TRBV15 and TRBJ1-3; D gene uncertain. The CDR3 covers 12 residues. Germline CDR1 is LNHNV and CDR2 is YYDKDF (reference sequence). CDR3 protein: CATSPLGDTIYF. The CDR3 nucleotides read TGTGCCACCAGCCCCCTTGGAGACACCATATATTTT.

The chain links TRBV27 to TRBJ2-7; D unresolved. Germline lookup yields CDR1 MNHEY and CDR2 SMNVEV (reference sequence). This CDR3 comprises 13 residues. Trimming stripped 3 bases from V and 6 bases from J, with 12 bases between. CDR3 sequence (DNA): TGTGCCAGCAGTTTGGGTGCCTCGGGCGAGCAGTACTTC. It codes for CASSLGASGEQYF.

The chain is built from TRBV19 and TRBJ1-4, with 7 nucleotides matching TRBD1. The germline gives CDR1 LNHDA, CDR2 SQIVND (reference sequence). J gave up 3 bases and V 5 bases, and 3 bases lay outside the gene matches. The length of the CDR3 is 14 residues. The CDR3 nucleotides are TGTGCCAGTAGTCGACAGGGTCCTAATGAAAAACTGTTTTTT. This translates into CASSRQGPNEKLFF.

The V gene is TRBV5-5, the J gene TRBJ2-1; 7 bases are a match to TRBD1. This CDR3 spans 13 amino acids. CDR1 and CDR2 from the germline V gene are SGHKS and YYEKEE (reference sequence). V dropped 4 bases and J dropped 5; count of bases not matched to a gene: 3. The CDR3 region has the DNA TGTGCCAGCAGCCCGGGGACAGACAATGAGCAGTTCTTC. Its translation: CASSPGTDNEQFF.

The gene calls are TRBV5-1 and TRBJ2-7, with TRBD2 matching 11 bases. The CDR3 loop spans 14 amino acids. V lost 0 bases to trimming and J lost 7 bases; unmatched junction nucleotides: 3. CDR1 and CDR2 from the germline V gene are SGHRS and YFSETQ. In DNA, the CDR3 is TGCGCCAGCAGCTTGGGACTAGCGGGAACTGAGCAGTACTTC. Amino acids: CASSLGLAGTEQYF.

The V and J genes are TRBV25-1 and TRBJ2-7; weak D call: TRBD1 (5 bases). Trimming took off 3 bases at V and 0 bases at J, with 15 bases between the two ends. From germline, CDR1 is MGHDK and CDR2 SYGVNS. The CDR3 sequence is 16 residues long. The CDR3 nucleotides read TGTGCCAGCAGTGACCCAGAGAGGCAGGGCTCCTACGAGCAGTACTTC. This sequence encodes CASSDPERQGSYEQYF.

This chain joins TRBV27 and TRBJ1-4, with 8 bases fitting TRBD1. Looked up from germline, CDR1 is MNHEY and CDR2 is SMNVEV (reference sequence). The CDR3 is made up of 16 amino acids. V lost 5 bases to trimming and J lost 7 bases; unmatched junction nucleotides: 12. As DNA, the CDR3 is TGTGCCAGCAGTGGAAAAACGGACAGGGTTTTTGAAAAACTGTTTTTT. Amino acid sequence: CASSGKTDRVFEKLFF.

The chain combines TRBV7-8 with TRBJ2-3; either TRBD1 or TRBD2 may supply D (5 bases each). The V and J ends lost 5 bases and 4 bases respectively, with 16 bases between them. The germline CDR1 and CDR2 sequences are SGHVS and FQNEAQ. The CDR3 is 15 amino acids. CDR3 in DNA: TGTGCCAGCAGCCGCACCCTTGGGACGGCAGATACGCAGTATTTT. It yields the protein CASSRTLGTADTQYF.

The chain joins TRBV27 to TRBJ1-5; a weak D match, TRBD1 (6 bases). Germline V CDR1 and CDR2: MNHEY, SMNVEV (reference sequence). Deletions cut 4 bases from V and 3 bases from J, with 13 bases between. The CDR3 extends over 15 amino acids. CDR3 region: CASSYNHRDNQPQHF. The DNA of the CDR3 is TGTGCCAGCAGTTATAACCACAGGGACAATCAGCCCCAGCATTTT.

This clone is a singleton in its sample. V usage is TRBV28 and J usage is TRBJ1-5, with 7 positions matching TRBD1. Germline V gene sequence: CDR1 MDHEN, CDR2 SYDVKM. J gave up 16 bases and V 3 bases, and 9 bases lay outside the gene matches. CDR3 length equals 12 residues. CDR3 bases: TGTGCCAGCAGTTTTAATCAGGGGACAGAACATTTT. It specifies CASSFNQGTEHF.

The chain recombines TRBV27 with TRBJ2-4; 10 bases line up with TRBD1. The CDR3 is 17 amino acids. V trimming: 4 bases; J trimming: 0 bases; junction bases outside the gene matches: 6. The V gene's germline CDR1 is MNHEY and CDR2 SMNVEV (reference sequence). CDR3 amino acids: CASSSGQGVIAKNIQYF. As DNA, the CDR3 is TGTGCCAGCAGTTCCGGACAGGGGGTAATAGCCAAAAACATTCAGTACTTC.

The chain joins TRBV7-8 to TRBJ2-3; TRBD2 matches 7 bases. Germline CDR1 and CDR2: SGHVS and FQNEAQ. The trim removed 1 base at V and 2 bases at J, leaving 15 bases unmatched. The CDR3 has 19 residues. CDR3 amino acids: CASSLDFVGGRYDTDTQYF. Written as DNA, the CDR3 is TGTGCCAGCAGCTTAGATTTTGTGGGAGGGCGTTACGACACAGATACGCAGTATTTT.

This clone was picked up a small number of times. This chain joins TRBV7-6 and TRBJ2-1; no reliable D call. Germline assignment: CDR1 SGHVS and CDR2 FNYEAQ. V dropped 5 bases and J dropped 6 bases, with 5 bases sitting between them. This CDR3 is built from 11 residues. The CDR3 DNA follows: TGTGCCAGCAGCCCGGGCAATGAGCAGTTCTTC. Its protein is CASSPGNEQFF.

The chain recombines TRBV27 with TRBJ1-1; tentatively, D is TRBD1 (6 bases). V was trimmed by 6 bases and J by 7 bases, leaving 21 bases between them. This CDR3 is 15 amino acids long. Germline V CDR1 and CDR2: MNHEY, SMNVEV (reference sequence). The CDR3 loop is CASRRGGSQRIEAFF. CDR3 DNA: TGTGCCAGCAGAAGGGGGGGTAGTCAGAGAATTGAAGCTTTCTTT.

The table lists this clone with a few counts. The chain has TRBV21-1 and TRBJ2-5; the tabulated D call, TRBD1, remains unverified against the DNA. TRBV21-1 is a documented pseudogene. The CDR3 is 11 amino acids. Here the CDR3 reads CASGTEETQYF. CDR3 sequence (DNA): TGTGCCAGCGGGACAGAAGAGACCCAGTACTTC.

In its sample, this clone was seen once. The V and J genes are TRBV19 and TRBJ1-5, with TRBD1 matching over 11 bases. Germline V gene lookup returns CDR1 LNHDA and CDR2 SQIVND (reference sequence). V dropped 3 bases and J dropped 5; count of bases not matched to a gene: 9. The CDR3 runs to 17 residues. CDR3 DNA sequence: TGTGCCAGTAGTATTAGAACCGGGACAGGGGGTTATCAGCCCCAGCATTTT. Its translation is CASSIRTGTGGYQPQHF. Supplemented by reference TRBV19 and TRBJ1-5, the full variable domain reads DGGITQSPKYLFRKEGQNVTLSCEQNLNHDAMYWYRQDPGQGLRLIYYSQIVNDFQKGDIAEGYSVSREKKESFPLTVTSAQKNPTAFYLCASSIRTGTGGYQPQHFGDGTRLSIL.

The chain carries TRBV7-2 and TRBJ2-2, with a possible D match to TRBD2 (7 bases). The CDR3 length is 17 residues. The ends were cut back, 5 bases at V and 6 bases at J, with 22 bases in the middle. The germline gives CDR1 SGHTA, CDR2 FQGNSA. The DNA for the CDR3 is TGTGCCAGCAGCGCGAACCCCGGGGGGCAGTGGGCCGGGGAGCTGTTTTTT. Translation gives CASSANPGGQWAGELFF.

This chain joins TRBV18 and TRBJ1-2, with 7 bases fitting TRBD1. Germline assignment: CDR1 KGHSH and CDR2 LQKENI. This CDR3 has 14 amino acids. Trimming took 1 base from V and 7 from J; bases not matched to a gene: 6. CDR3 in amino acids: CASSPQTGDGGYTF. For the CDR3, the DNA is TGTGCCAGCTCACCACAAACAGGGGACGGTGGCTACACCTTC.

This chain joins TRBV19 and TRBJ1-4; no firm D call. Trimming left V 6 bases short and J 0 bases short, with 11 bases between. The CDR3 runs to 15 residues. Germline V gene data show CDR1 as LNHDA and CDR2 as SQIVND (reference sequence). The CDR3 nucleotides read TGTGCCAGTAGCCTGCAGCATTCAACTAATGAAAAACTGTTTTTT. Amino acids: CASSLQHSTNEKLFF.

V gene TRBV4-2 combines with J gene TRBJ1-1; no clear D gene. The CDR3 covers 11 residues. V shed 3 bases and J shed 1 base, with 0 bases lying between them. The V gene's germline CDR1 is LGHNA and CDR2 YNFKEQ. The chain's CDR3 is CASSQNTEAFF. The CDR3 DNA reads as TGTGCCAGCAGCCAGAACACTGAAGCTTTCTTT.

The chain couples TRBV18 to TRBJ2-5, with 7 bases that match TRBD1. The J call is doubtful: the DNA matches TRBJ2-7 better. Per germline, CDR1 KGHSH and CDR2 LQKENI. CDR3 size: 15 residues. CDR3: CASSPSLGQVYEQYF. Written as DNA, the CDR3 is TGTGCCAGCTCACCAAGTCTCGGACAGGTCTACGAGCAGTACTTC.

The V call is TRBV4-1, the J call TRBJ2-2; TRBD1 matches 12 bases. The germline gives CDR1 MGHRA, CDR2 YSYEKL. The CDR3 runs 16 residues. V shed 8 bases and J 8 bases; nucleotides not matched to a gene: 12. Written as DNA, the CDR3 is TGCGCCAGCCGATGGGGGGACAGGGGGCTTAAGGGGGAGCTGTTTTTT. Translation gives CASRWGDRGLKGELFF.